These T cell receptor beta chains were read from a single sample in a study of post-analysis software for immune sequencing data. Each CDR3 protein gets one entry after TCRdb re-called the PCR reads with MiXCR. The data hold 800,000 to 950,000 distinct CDR3 sequences, with roughly 58% observed a single time. Sequencing was carried out using blood. All receptors come from a girl aged 10 to 17 with multiple sclerosis. CDR3s include the opening cysteine and the closing phenylalanine or tryptophan. The order of the fields is D gene, J gene, V gene, clone size, CDR3 length, CDR3 DNA, CDR3 protein. The D gene is left open where the match is weak. Rows give clone size only sometimes, using once, few, many, or a class for an expanded clone.

D: .
J: TRBJ2-7
V: TRBV29-1
size: few
length: 10
DNA: TGCAGCGTCATCTCCTACGAGCAGTACTTC
CDR3: CSVISYEQYF

D: .
J: TRBJ2-3
V: TRBV11-2
size: few
length: 17
DNA: TGTGCCAGCAGCTTTTACCCCGGACGGGGGGCCACAGATACGCAGTATTTT
CDR3: CASSFYPGRGATDTQYF

D: TRBD2
J: TRBJ2-2
V: TRBV20-1
size: .
length: 15
DNA: TGCAGTGCTAGACTAGCGGGGGGAGGGACCGGGGAGCTGTTTTTT
CDR3: CSARLAGGGTGELFF

D: TRBD1
J: TRBJ2-3
V: TRBV5-6
size: few
length: 17
DNA: TGTGCCAGCAGCGGTCCCGGGACAGGGGGCAGACTTTATACGCAGTATTTT
CDR3: CASSGPGTGGRLYTQYF

D: .
J: TRBJ2-7
V: TRBV7-2
size: once
length: 14
DNA: TGTGCCAGCAGCTTAGCGGCATTAGTCTACGAGCAGTACTTC
CDR3: CASSLAALVYEQYF

D: .
J: TRBJ2-5
V: TRBV7-9
size: .
length: 15
DNA: TGTGCCAGCAGCTTAGCGCGGGGACAAGCGGAGACCCAGTACTTC
CDR3: CASSLARGQAETQYF

D: .
J: TRBJ1-2
V: TRBV5-1
size: .
length: 15
DNA: TGCGCCAGCAGATTGGGGGGTCAAGGGAACTATGGCTACACCTTC
CDR3: CASRLGGQGNYGYTF

D: .
J: TRBJ1-2
V: TRBV29-1
size: .
length: 12
DNA: TGCAGCGTGGCACAGGGAGACTATGGCTACACCTTC
CDR3: CSVAQGDYGYTF

D: .
J: TRBJ1-5
V: TRBV5-1
size: .
length: 15
DNA: TGCGCCAGCAGCTTGGGAGCCTCAGGCACTCAGCCCCAGCATTTT
CDR3: CASSLGASGTQPQHF

D: TRBD2
J: TRBJ2-1
V: TRBV7-3
size: few
length: 18
DNA: TGTGCCAGCAGCTCGGGACTAGCCTTAGGAGGCCCCTACAATGAGCAGTTCTTC
CDR3: CASSSGLALGGPYNEQFF

D: .
J: TRBJ2-2
V: TRBV27
size: .
length: 16
DNA: TGTGCCAGCAGTACTCGCCGCGGGGAAGGGATCGGGGAGCTGTTTTTT
CDR3: CASSTRRGEGIGELFF

D: .
J: TRBJ1-5
V: TRBV2
size: .
length: 18
DNA: TGTGCCAGCAGTGAAGTCCCATCCGGGCCCTTCATTAATCAGCCCCAGCATTTT
CDR3: CASSEVPSGPFINQPQHF

D: TRBD2
J: TRBJ2-1
V: TRBV7-9
size: .
length: 15
DNA: TGTGCCAGCAGCCCCGGGGGGGCAGGGTTCGATGAGCAGTTCTTC
CDR3: CASSPGGAGFDEQFF

D: TRBD1
J: TRBJ2-6
V: TRBV6-2/TRBV6-3
size: .
length: 15
DNA: TGTGCCAGCAGTTACAGGGGACAGGGCATAGTCGTCCTGACTTTC
CDR3: CASSYRGQGIVVLTF

D: .
J: TRBJ2-1
V: TRBV3-1
size: few
length: 17
DNA: TGTGCCAGCAGCCAGGCCGGACTGGGCCGCTCCTACAATGAGCAGTTCTTC
CDR3: CASSQAGLGRSYNEQFF

D: .
J: TRBJ2-7
V: TRBV7-8
size: few
length: 17
DNA: TGTGCCAGCAGCTTAGTTTTAGGCGGGACCTGGGGTAACGAGCAGTACTTC
CDR3: CASSLVLGGTWGNEQYF